This entry is about one TCR beta chain. Its antigen remains unknown. For TCRbeta, the library was prepared with unique molecular identifiers. In TCRdb, the PCR reads were re-called with MiXCR into one record per CDR3 protein. The sample carries about 1,000,000 distinct CDR3 sequences, about 26% recorded once. The entry originates in a study of T-cell reconstitution after alpha-beta-depleted transplantation in children. Study conclusions and caveats: Newly generated T cells supplied most T-cell counts and diversity one year post-transplant.

Germline values: CDR1 SGHRS, CDR2 YFSETQ. The V end lost 0 bases, the J end lost 0 bases, and 16 bases lay between the germline ends. The CDR3 is 19 residues long. This sample comprised PBMCs, mostly from graft donor cells, obtained 360 days after TCRalphabeta/CD19-depleted stem cell transplant. The sequence was obtained from a boy under two years old who had a stem cell transplant for SCID, so the T cells may come from the graft donor. The J gene is TRBJ2-6, the V gene TRBV5-1, with D maybe TRBD1 (6 bases). The CDR3 sequence is CASSLGGPLLPSGANVLTF. The CDR3 DNA sequence: TGCGCCAGCAGCTTGGGGGGGCCTCTCCTCCCCTCTGGGGCCAACGTCCTGACTTTC.